This TCR beta chain was sequenced during a study of blood T cell repertoires in COVID-19 (dated by TCRdb to 2018 to 2020). Looking at the study overall: The collaborator samples originated in the United States, Italy and Spain and spanned the acute and convalescent phases of COVID-19. The prospective study material was composed of cDNA or gDNA derived from T cells, B-cell-depleted T cells, or PBMCs. The dataset comprised deeply sampled blood TCRbeta repertoires from subjects exposed to, actively infected with, or recovered from COVID-19. A freely available public database, intended as a resource for researchers studying the immune response to SARS-CoV-2, is where the repertoires were released. Samples were obtained from the ongoing ImmuneRACE study (first 160 participants) and from over a thousand subjects provided by 6 global collaborators. Nearly every sample came with metadata listing a de-identified subject ID, COVID-19 status, age in years and sex. HLA class I and class II types, where available, came from metadata supplied by the sample provider rather than from assay-based typing.

Turning to this clone: Its antigen is currently not known. Base qualities are missing; no much larger clone stands one base away.

A distance of 10 bases separates the germline ends of V and J, which lose 2 bases and 3 bases respectively. The CDR3 measures 13 amino acids from cysteine to phenylalanine. The sequence is cut down to CDR3 DNA, 39 bases in frame from base 1. Looking up the germline V gene yields CDR1 SQVTM and CDR2 ANQGSEA. Collaborating institutions collected whole blood in K2EDTA tubes following their own protocols. Collaborator samples were shipped for TCRbeta analysis as frozen whole blood, isolated PBMCs, or DNA extracted from either sample type. The immunoSEQ Assay, a bias-controlled multiplex PCR, was used to amplify TCRbeta CDR3 regions from genomic DNA. From the authors' description of their analysis: The number of nucleated cells in each sample was estimated from the amplification of reference gene primers within the assay. To quantify the absolute abundance of each unique TCRbeta CDR3 rearrangement, sequence reads were collapsed and filtered. For each sample, productive Simpson clonality was calculated by taking the square root of Simpson's diversity index across productive rearrangements. In TCRdb, the immuneACCESS table is reduced to in-frame sequences with V and J assigned. These tables do not hold every clone; where another copy was compared, an unresolved V gene accounts for under half, and the others remain unexplained. V and J calls and clone size follow that table, whereas D and trimming were derived from the DNA. For this sample there are approximately 72,000 clones; around 92% appear just once. Of the sample, approximately 1.3% falls within the top ten clones.

Broad study findings and their caveats: The quantity of clinical and demographic metadata differed by source and by participant and was supplied without curation.

Specimen: peripheral blood. The chain links TRBV29-1 with TRBJ1-1; possibly the D gene is TRBD1, per 6 matching bases. This TCR derives from a man aged 55-75 years with acute or convalescent COVID-19. The DNA sequence is TGCAGCGTTGAAAGGACAGATTACACTGAAGCTTTCTTT. This sequence encodes CSVERTDYTEAFF. Where the CDR3 stops, the reference TRBV29-1 and TRBJ1-1 genes take over; the full variable domain is SAVISQKPSRDICQRGTSLTIQCQVDSQVTMMFWYRQQPGQSLTLIATANQGSEATYESGFVIDKFPISRPNLTFSTLTVSNMSPEDSSIYLCSVERTDYTEAFFGQGTRLTVV.